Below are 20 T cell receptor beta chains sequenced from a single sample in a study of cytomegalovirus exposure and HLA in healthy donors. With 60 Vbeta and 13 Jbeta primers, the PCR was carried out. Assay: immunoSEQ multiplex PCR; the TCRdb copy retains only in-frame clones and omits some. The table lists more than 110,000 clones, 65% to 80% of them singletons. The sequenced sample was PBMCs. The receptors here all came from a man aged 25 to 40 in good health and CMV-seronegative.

In nucleotides, the CDR3 is TGTGCCAGCAGCTCCAACATATATTATCAGTTCTTC. This codes for CASSSNIYYQFF. This rearrangement joins TRBV5-4 to TRBJ2-1; D unclear. CDR3 length: 12 residues. Between the trimmed V and J ends, which lost 3 bases and 13 bases, there was a span of 14 bases. Germline CDR1 reads SGHNT; CDR2 reads YYREEE (reference sequence).

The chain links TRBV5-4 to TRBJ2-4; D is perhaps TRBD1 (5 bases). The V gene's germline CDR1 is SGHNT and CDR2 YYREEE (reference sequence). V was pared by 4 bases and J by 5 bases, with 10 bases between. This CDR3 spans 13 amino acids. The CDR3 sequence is CASSPQGENIQYF. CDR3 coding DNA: TGTGCCAGCAGCCCTCAGGGTGAAAACATTCAGTACTTC. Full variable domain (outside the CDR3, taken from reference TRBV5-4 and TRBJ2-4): ETGVTQSPTHLIKTRGQQVTLRCSSQSGHNTVSWYQQALGQGPQFIFQYYREEENGRGNFPPRFSGLQFPNYSSELNVNALELDDSALYLCASSPQGENIQYFGAGTRLSVL.

The chain's CDR3 is CASSSRVVSGERTYEQYF. The CDR3 bases are TGTGCCAGCAGTTCCCGGGTCGTTAGCGGGGAACGGACCTACGAGCAGTACTTC. The gene calls are TRBV28 and TRBJ2-7, with 8 bases aligning to TRBD2. The CDR3 consists of 18 residues. The germline CDR1 and CDR2 sequences are MDHEN and SYDVKM. V lost 4 bases to trimming and J lost 2 bases; unmatched junction nucleotides: 16.

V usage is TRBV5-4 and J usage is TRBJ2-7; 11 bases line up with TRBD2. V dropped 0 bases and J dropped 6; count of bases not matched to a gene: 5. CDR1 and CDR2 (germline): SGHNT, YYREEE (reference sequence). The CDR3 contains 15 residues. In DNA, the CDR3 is TGTGCCAGCAGCTTGGTACTAGCGGGAGCCTCCGAGCAGTACTTC. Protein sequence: CASSLVLAGASEQYF.

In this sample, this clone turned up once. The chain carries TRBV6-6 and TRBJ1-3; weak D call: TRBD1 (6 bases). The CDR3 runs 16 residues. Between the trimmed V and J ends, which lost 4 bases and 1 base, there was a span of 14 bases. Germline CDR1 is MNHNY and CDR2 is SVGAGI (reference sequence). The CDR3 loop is CASSSSGVFSGNTIYF. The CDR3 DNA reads TGTGCCAGCAGTTCCTCAGGGGTTTTTTCTGGAAACACCATATATTTT.

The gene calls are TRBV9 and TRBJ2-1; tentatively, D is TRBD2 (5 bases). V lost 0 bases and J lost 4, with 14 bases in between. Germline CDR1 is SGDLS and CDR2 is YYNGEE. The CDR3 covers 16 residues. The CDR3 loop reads CASSVGGSSVYNEQFF. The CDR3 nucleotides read TGTGCCAGCAGCGTAGGAGGGAGTAGTGTATACAATGAGCAGTTCTTC.

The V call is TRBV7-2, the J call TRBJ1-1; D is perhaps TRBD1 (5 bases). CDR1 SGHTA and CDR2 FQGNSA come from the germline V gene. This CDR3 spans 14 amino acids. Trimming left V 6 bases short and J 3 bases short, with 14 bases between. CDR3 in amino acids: CASSAYQGDTEAFF. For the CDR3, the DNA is TGTGCCAGCAGTGCCTACCAAGGGGACACTGAAGCTTTCTTT.

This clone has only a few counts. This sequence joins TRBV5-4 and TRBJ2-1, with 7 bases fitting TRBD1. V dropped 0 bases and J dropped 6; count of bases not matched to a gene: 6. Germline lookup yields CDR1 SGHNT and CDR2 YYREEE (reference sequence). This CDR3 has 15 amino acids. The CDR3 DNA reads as TGTGCCAGCAGCTTGGCGGGGACAGCCTTCAATGAGCAGTTCTTC. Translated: CASSLAGTAFNEQFF.

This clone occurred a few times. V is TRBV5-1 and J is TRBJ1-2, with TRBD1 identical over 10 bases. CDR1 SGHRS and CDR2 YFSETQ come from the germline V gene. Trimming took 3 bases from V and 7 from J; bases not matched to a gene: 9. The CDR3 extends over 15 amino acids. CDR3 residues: CASSSPGQGRSGYTF. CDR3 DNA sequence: TGCGCCAGCAGCTCTCCGGGACAGGGGAGGAGTGGCTACACCTTC.

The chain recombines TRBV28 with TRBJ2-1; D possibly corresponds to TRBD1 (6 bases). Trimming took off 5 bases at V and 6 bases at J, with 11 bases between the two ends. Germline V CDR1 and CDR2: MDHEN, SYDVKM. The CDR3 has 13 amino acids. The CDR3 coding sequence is TGTGCCAGCAGTCTCACAGGGCTCAATGAGCAGTTCTTC. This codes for CASSLTGLNEQFF.

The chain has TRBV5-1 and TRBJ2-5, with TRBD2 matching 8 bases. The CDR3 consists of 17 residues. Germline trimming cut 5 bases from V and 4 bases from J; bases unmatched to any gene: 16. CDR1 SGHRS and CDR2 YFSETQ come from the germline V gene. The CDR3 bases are TGCGCCAGCAGTTCGGAACCCTCCGGGGGGGGCTCAGAGACCCAGTACTTC. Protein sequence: CASSSEPSGGGSETQYF.

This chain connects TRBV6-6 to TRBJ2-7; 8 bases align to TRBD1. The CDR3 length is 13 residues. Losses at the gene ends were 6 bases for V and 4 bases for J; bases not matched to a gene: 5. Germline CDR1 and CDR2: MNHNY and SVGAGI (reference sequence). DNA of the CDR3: TGTGCCAGCAGAGACAGGGGCGAGTACGAGCAGTACTTC. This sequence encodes CASRDRGEYEQYF.

CDR3: CASSRDLIKQSEAFF. CDR3 nucleotide sequence: TGTGCCAGTAGCCGAGATCTGATCAAGCAATCGGAAGCTTTCTTT. This chain uses TRBV19 with TRBJ1-1; no clear D gene. The CDR3 spans 15 residues. V was shortened by 6 bases and J by 8 bases, with 22 bases between the two germline ends. Germline assignment: CDR1 LNHDA and CDR2 SQIVND (reference sequence).

CDR3 sequence reads: CASSPSGLAGTGELFF. The CDR3 DNA reads TGTGCCAGCAGTCCTTCCGGACTAGCGGGCACCGGGGAGCTGTTTTTT. The chain recombines TRBV2 with TRBJ2-2, with 11 bases aligning to TRBD2. The CDR3 is 16 amino acids. The junction had 6 bases not matched to a gene; V was cut back by 5 bases and J by 4 bases. CDR1 and CDR2 (germline): SNHLY, FYNNEI.

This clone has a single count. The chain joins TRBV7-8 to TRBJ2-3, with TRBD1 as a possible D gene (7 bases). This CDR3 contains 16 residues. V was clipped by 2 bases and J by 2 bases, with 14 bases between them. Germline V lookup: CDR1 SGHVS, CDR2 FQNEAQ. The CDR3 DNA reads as TGTGCCAGCAGCTTATGTCCGGAGGGGGCCACAGATACGCAGTATTTT. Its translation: CASSLCPEGATDTQYF.

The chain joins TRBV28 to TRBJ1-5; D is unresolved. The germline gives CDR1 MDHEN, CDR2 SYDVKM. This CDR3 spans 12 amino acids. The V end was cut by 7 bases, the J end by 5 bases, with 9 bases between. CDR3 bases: TGTGCCAGCACCTACGGGGATCAGCCCCAGCATTTT. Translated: CASTYGDQPQHF. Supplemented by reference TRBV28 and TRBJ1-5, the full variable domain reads DVKVTQSSRYLVKRTGEKVFLECVQDMDHENMFWYRQDPGLGLRLIYFSYDVKMKEKGDIPEGYSVSREKKERFSLILESASTNQTSMYLCASTYGDQPQHFGDGTRLSIL.

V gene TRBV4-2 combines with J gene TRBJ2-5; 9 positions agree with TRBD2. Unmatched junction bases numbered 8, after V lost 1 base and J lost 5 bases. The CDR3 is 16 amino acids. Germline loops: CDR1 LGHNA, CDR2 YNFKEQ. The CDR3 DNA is TGTGCCAGCAGCCAAGGGGCGGGCGGGGGGGCGGAGACCCAGTACTTC. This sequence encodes CASSQGAGGGAETQYF.

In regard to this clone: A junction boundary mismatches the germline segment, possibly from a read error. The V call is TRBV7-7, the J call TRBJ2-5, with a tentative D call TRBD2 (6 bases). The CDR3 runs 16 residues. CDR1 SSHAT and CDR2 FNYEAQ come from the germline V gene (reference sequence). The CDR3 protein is CASSLAVGGFGETQYF. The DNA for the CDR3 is TGTGCTAGCAGCTTAGCGGTTGGGGGGTTTGGAGAGACCCAGTACTTC. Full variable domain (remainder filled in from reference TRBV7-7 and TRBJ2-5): GAGVSQSPRYKVTKRGQDVTLRCDPISSHATLYWYQQALGQGPEFLTYFNYEAQPDKSGLPSDRFSAERPEGSISTLTIQRTEQRDSAMYRCASSLAVGGFGETQYFGPGTRLLVL.

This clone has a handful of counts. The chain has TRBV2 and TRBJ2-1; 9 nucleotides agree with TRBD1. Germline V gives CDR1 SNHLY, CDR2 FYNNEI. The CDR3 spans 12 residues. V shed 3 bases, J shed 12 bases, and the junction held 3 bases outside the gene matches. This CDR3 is CASSERQGGQFF. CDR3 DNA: TGTGCCAGCAGTGAGAGACAGGGGGGGCAGTTCTTC.

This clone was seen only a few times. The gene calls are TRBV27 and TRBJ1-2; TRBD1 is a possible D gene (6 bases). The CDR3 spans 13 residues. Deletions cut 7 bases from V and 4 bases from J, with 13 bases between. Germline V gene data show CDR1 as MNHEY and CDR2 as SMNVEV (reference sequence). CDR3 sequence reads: CASTQGGGYGYTF. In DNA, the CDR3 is TGTGCCAGCACCCAAGGGGGGGGCTATGGCTACACCTTC.